The rows below give T cell receptor beta chains drawn from one sample of a study of human T cells and chemical hapten exposure. Each CDR3 protein gets one entry after TCRdb re-called the RACE reads with MiXCR. The repertoire includes fewer than 85,000 distinct CDR3 sequences, 10% of them detected once, and about 2.3% sits in the top ten. Sequences were derived from whole blood, sampled in connection with sensitization to the hapten diphenylcyclopropenone (DPC). These receptors came from a woman aged 25 to 39 with alopecia areata. Some clones in this sample may be carry-over from other donors' samples. Both conserved end residues are part of each CDR3. D genes are given only for firm matches. Clone sizes are given selectively: once, few, many, or a class where the clone is expanded.

NA | TRBJ2-2 | NA | TRBV4-3 | CASSLSRGAGELFF | TGCGCCAGCAGCCTATCGAGGGGGGCCGGGGAGCTGTTTTTT
many | TRBJ2-2 | NA | TRBV19 | CASREGILSTGELFF | TGTGCCAGTAGGGAGGGAATACTGAGCACCGGGGAGCTGTTTTTT
NA | TRBJ2-6 | NA | TRBV19 | CASSTVVIRSGANVLTF | TGTGCCAGTAGTACGGTAGTTATCCGCTCTGGGGCCAACGTCCTGACTTTC
many | TRBJ1-5 | NA | TRBV6-6 | CASSHPGGNQPQHF | TGTGCCAGCAGTCACCCTGGGGGCAATCAGCCCCAGCATTTT
NA | TRBJ2-2 | NA | TRBV28 | CASSLKTANTGEPFF | TGTGCCAGCAGTTTGAAAACCGCGAACACCGGGGAGCCGTTTTTT
many | TRBJ2-1 | TRBD2 | TRBV19 | CASSIGPGGYNEQFF | TGTGCCAGTAGTATAGGGCCCGGGGGGTACAATGAGCAGTTCTTC
NA | TRBJ1-4 | TRBD1 | TRBV6-5 | CASSYEINRGAVGEKLFF | TGTGCCAGCAGTTACGAAATCAACAGGGGGGCAGTAGGCGAAAAACTGTTTTTT
many | TRBJ2-7 | NA | TRBV4-3 | CASSQDHRTDFSYEQYF | TGCGCCAGCAGCCAAGATCACCGGACCGACTTTTCCTACGAGCAGTACTTC
many | TRBJ2-3 | NA | TRBV11-2 | CASSPGTGTDTQYF | TGTGCCAGCAGCCCAGGGACGGGCACAGATACGCAGTATTTT
once | TRBJ2-3 | NA | TRBV7-9 | CAAAATDTQYF | TGTGCAGCTGCAGCCACAGATACGCAGTATTTT
many | TRBJ2-3 | NA | TRBV11-2 | CASSLVGGSTDTQYF | TGTGCCAGCAGCTTAGTCGGGGGTTCGACAGATACGCAGTATTTT
many | TRBJ1-6 | NA | TRBV20-1 | CSARDTGEGSSYNSPLHF | TGCAGTGCTAGAGATACCGGGGAGGGTAGCTCCTATAATTCACCCCTCCACTTT
few | TRBJ1-5 | NA | TRBV28 | CASSDYSNQPQHF | TGTGCCAGCAGTGACTATAGCAATCAGCCCCAGCATTTT
many | TRBJ1-2 | NA | TRBV2 | CASEDRDYGYTF | TGTGCCAGCGAAGACAGAGACTATGGCTACACCTTC
many | TRBJ1-2 | TRBD1 | TRBV30 | CASQGAGQDNHYGYTF | TGTGCCTCCCAAGGGGCGGGACAGGACAATCACTATGGCTACACCTTC
many | TRBJ1-6 | NA | TRBV5-1 | CASSLERAPNSPLHF | TGCGCCAGCAGCTTGGAAAGGGCCCCCAATTCACCCCTCCACTTT
many | TRBJ2-7 | TRBD1 | TRBV5-1 | CASSPVGTGASYEQYF | TGCGCCAGCAGCCCGGTGGGGACAGGGGCATCCTACGAGCAGTACTTC
many | TRBJ2-7 | NA | TRBV12-3/TRBV12-4 | CASSLAAGHYEQYF | TGTGCCAGCAGTTTAGCGGCCGGTCACTACGAGCAGTACTTC
few | TRBJ2-1 | NA | TRBV3-1 | CASSLRGGISNEQFF | TGTGCCAGCAGCCTCCGAGGGGGGATTAGCAATGAGCAGTTCTTC
few | TRBJ2-2 | TRBD1 | TRBV2 | CASNTGGYNTGELFF | TGTGCCAGCAACACAGGGGGCTATAACACCGGGGAGCTGTTTTTT
NA | TRBJ2-3 | NA | TRBV7-9 | CASSLDGSGTDTQYF | TGTGCCAGCAGCTTAGATGGCAGCGGCACAGATACGCAGTATTTT
few | TRBJ1-5 | TRBD1 | TRBV20-1 | CSAGGQGRGYSNQPQHF | TGCAGTGCTGGAGGACAGGGTCGAGGGTATAGCAATCAGCCCCAGCATTTT
many | TRBJ2-5 | NA | TRBV11-2 | CASSTGGVRQETQYF | TGTGCCAGCAGCACCGGGGGTGTCAGACAAGAGACCCAGTACTTC
many | TRBJ1-1 | TRBD1 | TRBV6-2/TRBV6-3 | CASIQDRAYPEAFF | TGTGCCAGCATCCAAGACAGGGCCTACCCTGAAGCTTTCTTT
many | TRBJ2-3 | NA | TRBV24-1 | CATSPETDTQYF | TGTGCCACCAGTCCTGAGACAGATACGCAGTATTTT
NA | TRBJ1-2 | TRBD1 | TRBV7-9 | CASSSTGTAYTF | TGTGCCAGCAGCTCAACCGGGACAGCCTACACCTTC
NA | TRBJ2-1 | NA | TRBV30 | CAWDGPDGGYEQFF | TGTGCCTGGGACGGACCCGATGGAGGCTATGAGCAGTTCTTC
many | TRBJ2-3 | NA | TRBV29-1 | CSVGSGRGTDTQYF | TGCAGCGTTGGGTCAGGCCGAGGCACAGATACGCAGTATTTT
NA | TRBJ2-3 | TRBD1 | TRBV28 | CASRLGTANTDTQYF | TGTGCCAGCAGGCTCGGGACAGCTAACACAGATACGCAGTATTTT
few | TRBJ1-1 | NA | TRBV6-5 | CASGWGGSTEAFF | TGTGCCAGCGGGTGGGGAGGAAGCACTGAAGCTTTCTTT
NA | TRBJ2-1 | TRBD2 | TRBV10-3 | CATKAGDEQFF | TGTGCCACCAAAGCGGGGGATGAGCAGTTCTTC
many | TRBJ1-2 | NA | TRBV12-3/TRBV12-4 | CASIEQGSSGYTF | TGTGCCAGCATCGAGCAGGGGTCTAGCGGCTACACCTTC
few | TRBJ2-2 | TRBD1 | TRBV6-1 | CASRGTTGGIGELFF | TGTGCCAGCAGGGGTACGACAGGGGGAATCGGGGAGCTGTTTTTT
few | TRBJ1-1 | NA | TRBV7-9 | CASSLVPGEEAFF | TGTGCCAGCAGCTTAGTACCGGGGGAGGAAGCTTTCTTT
few | TRBJ2-7 | NA | TRBV29-1 | CSVVGLSYEQYF | TGCAGCGTTGTCGGGCTCTCCTACGAGCAGTACTTC
NA | TRBJ2-1 | NA | TRBV29-1 | CSGGQVYNEQFF | TGCAGCGGGGGACAAGTCTACAATGAGCAGTTCTTC
many | TRBJ1-1 | NA | TRBV12-3/TRBV12-4 | CASTAPGTEAFF | TGTGCCAGCACCGCCCCAGGGACTGAAGCTTTCTTT
many | TRBJ2-2 | TRBD1 | TRBV28 | CASPMGQIANTGELFF | TGTGCCAGCCCCATGGGACAGATCGCGAACACCGGGGAGCTGTTTTTT
many | TRBJ2-3 | NA | TRBV18 | CASSPRTPDTQYF | TGTGCCAGCTCACCACGGACTCCAGATACGCAGTATTTT
many | TRBJ2-3 | NA | TRBV28 | CASRASTDTQYF | TGTGCCAGCAGGGCTAGCACAGATACGCAGTATTTT
NA | TRBJ2-5 | TRBD2 | TRBV15 | CATSRLAGVGETQYF | TGTGCCACCAGCAGACTAGCGGGAGTGGGGGAGACCCAGTACTTC
many | TRBJ1-3 | NA | TRBV28 | CASSNSGNTIYF | TGTGCCAGCAGCAACTCTGGAAACACCATATATTTT
NA | TRBJ2-3 | NA | TRBV29-1 | CSVVLTRRASTDTQYF | TGCAGCGTTGTTCTCACTCGGAGGGCGAGCACAGATACGCAGTATTTT
NA | TRBJ2-3 | TRBD2 | TRBV2 | CASNRGSSADTQYF | TGTGCCAGCAATCGCGGGAGTTCCGCAGATACGCAGTATTTT
many | TRBJ1-2 | TRBD1 | TRBV28 | CASSLPSTGAGYTF | TGTGCCAGCAGTTTACCATCTACAGGGGCGGGCTACACCTTC
NA | TRBJ2-1 | NA | TRBV28 | CASLNLLGDNEQFF | TGTGCCAGCTTAAATCTGCTCGGGGACAATGAGCAGTTCTTC
few | TRBJ1-2 | NA | TRBV30 | CAWSFGGGYTF | TGTGCCTGGAGTTTCGGGGGAGGCTACACCTTC
NA | TRBJ1-4 | NA | TRBV29-1 | CSVGHRTNEKLFF | TGCAGCGTCGGACACCGGACTAATGAAAAACTGTTTTTT
few | TRBJ2-1 | NA | TRBV28 | CASSLRPGQGLASLDEQFF | TGTGCCAGCAGTTTGCGGCCGGGACAGGGACTAGCGTCTCTCGATGAGCAGTTCTTC
many | TRBJ1-1 | NA | TRBV5-5 | CASRLGPSLNTEAFF | TGTGCCAGCAGATTGGGGCCGTCTCTGAACACTGAAGCTTTCTTT
many | TRBJ2-1 | TRBD2 | TRBV6-6 | CASQLRLAGTDEQFF | TGTGCGTCGCAGTTACGCCTAGCGGGGACTGATGAGCAGTTCTTC
NA | TRBJ1-1 | NA | TRBV7-7 | CASSPLRDTEAFF | TGTGCCAGCAGCCCGTTAAGGGACACTGAAGCTTTCTTT
many | TRBJ2-4 | NA | TRBV28 | CASSFGGATKNIQYF | TGTGCCAGCAGTTTTGGGGGGGCGACCAAAAACATTCAGTACTTC
NA | TRBJ2-5 | NA | TRBV6-2/TRBV6-3 | CASSYYVTALVETQYF | TGTGCCAGCAGTTATTATGTGACAGCCTTAGTGGAGACCCAGTACTTC
many | TRBJ1-2 | NA | TRBV30 | CAWSVSWREFYGYTF | TGTGCCTGGAGTGTGAGTTGGAGGGAATTCTATGGCTACACCTTC
NA | TRBJ1-2 | TRBD1 | TRBV4-3 | CASSQERGQGRGYTF | TGCGCCAGCAGCCAAGAGAGGGGACAGGGCCGCGGCTACACCTTC
NA | TRBJ1-1 | NA | TRBV7-9 | CASSLSSTNTEAFF | TGTGCCAGCAGCTTGTCCTCCACCAACACTGAAGCTTTCTTT